This T cell receptor (beta chain) was captured by sequencing in a study of T cells in narcolepsy. Germline CDR1 and CDR2: KGHSH and LQKENI. The ends were cut back, 0 bases at V and 3 bases at J, with 21 bases in the middle. The CDR3 has 19 amino acids. A word on this clone: Its specificity is not known.

The study, taken as a whole, reports: Same-patient CSF and blood CD4+ T cell clonotypes included HCRT-specific and TRIB2-specific autoreactive ones. Blood of same and different patients, but not healthy controls, reportedly held recurring autoreactive clonotypes.

Using immunoSEQ multiplex PCR, the repertoire was profiled, and TCRdb retains in-frame clones only, with some absent. Among about 40,000 clones listed, over 75% were seen once. This receptor was identified in a human donor with narcolepsy. The sequencing sample was made of CD45RA- memory CD4+ T cells from PBMCs. This chain joins TRBV18 and TRBJ2-1; maybe TRBD2 (6 bases). The CDR3 DNA reads TGTGCCAGCTCACCACCGGTTGGAGGGGCGGCCCGAGACTACAATGAGCAGTTCTTC. Its translation: CASSPPVGGAARDYNEQFF.